These 5 T cell receptor beta chains were all obtained from the same sample, sequenced in a study of shared clonotypes between healthy human individuals. The repertoire was sequenced with immunoSEQ multiplex PCR; TCRdb's copy has only in-frame clones and lacks some. Of about 2.1 million clones in the sample, over 85% are singletons; the top ten hold around 1.7%. CD45RO-negative, CCR7-selected cells formed the naive CD8 fraction, which excluded terminally differentiated effector memory CD45RA+ cells. Sequencing was carried out using naive CD8+ T cells from PBMCs. Source of these receptors: a man aged 18 to 35 in good health. Some clones in this sample may be carry-over from other donors' samples.

This chain connects TRBV4-1 to TRBJ2-7; no clear D gene. Trimming took off 0 bases at V and 4 bases at J, with 13 bases between the two ends. The CDR3 is 15 residues long. Germline-derived CDR1 and CDR2 are MGHRA and YSYEKL. CDR3 protein: CASSQDPTVWYEQYF. The CDR3 region has the DNA TGCGCCAGCAGCCAAGATCCAACGGTATGGTACGAGCAGTACTTC.

This clone was counted a single time. The rearrangement links TRBV7-3 to TRBJ1-3, with TRBD1 identical over 10 bases. Germline V gene lookup returns CDR1 SGHTA and CDR2 FQGTGA. The CDR3 is 17 amino acids. With V trimmed by 5 bases and J by 4 bases, 11 bases remained unmatched. CDR3 sequence (DNA): TGTGCCAGCAGCCCGAGACAGGGGGCATCGTCCGGAAACACCATATATTTT. It specifies CASSPRQGASSGNTIYF.

The gene calls are TRBV4-3 and TRBJ2-7, with 11 bases fitting TRBD2. The CDR3 loop spans 18 amino acids. V lost 1 base to trimming and J lost 0 bases; unmatched junction nucleotides: 8. Germline lookup yields CDR1 LGHNA and CDR2 YSLEER. The CDR3 region is CASSQAPHTSGSSYEQYF. Written as DNA, the CDR3 is TGCGCCAGCAGCCAAGCCCCACACACTAGCGGGAGCTCCTACGAGCAGTACTTC.

The chain has TRBV27 and TRBJ1-1; TRBD1 is a possible D gene (6 bases). CDR3 length equals 15 residues. Germline V gene lookup returns CDR1 MNHEY and CDR2 SMNVEV (reference sequence). Between the trimmed V and J ends, which lost 7 bases and 4 bases, there was a span of 19 bases. The CDR3 here is CASTLFMGAITEAFF. The CDR3 DNA sequence: TGTGCCAGCACCCTTTTCATGGGGGCGATCACTGAAGCTTTCTTT.

The chain links TRBV6-4 to TRBJ2-1, with 7 bases lining up with TRBD2. Germline V gene lookup returns CDR1 MRHNA and CDR2 SNTAGT. The CDR3 loop spans 16 amino acids. V trimming: 4 bases; J trimming: 4 bases; junction bases outside the gene matches: 10. The CDR3 protein is CASSAESSGLYNEQFF. CDR3 DNA: TGTGCCAGCAGTGCCGAAAGTAGCGGGCTATACAATGAGCAGTTCTTC.